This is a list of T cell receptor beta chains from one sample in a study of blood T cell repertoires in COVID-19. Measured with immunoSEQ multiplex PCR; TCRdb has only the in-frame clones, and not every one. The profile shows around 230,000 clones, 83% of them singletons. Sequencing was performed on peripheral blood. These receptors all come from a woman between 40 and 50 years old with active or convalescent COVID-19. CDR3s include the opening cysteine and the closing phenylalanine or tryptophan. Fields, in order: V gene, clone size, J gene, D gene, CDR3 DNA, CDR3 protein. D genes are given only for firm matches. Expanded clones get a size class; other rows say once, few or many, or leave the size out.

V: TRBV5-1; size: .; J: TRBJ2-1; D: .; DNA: TGCGCCAGCAGCTTGAGGGAGGACGGATCGGGCCGGCAGTTCTTC; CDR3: CASSLREDGSGRQFF
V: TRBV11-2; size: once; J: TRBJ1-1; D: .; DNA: TGTGCCAGCAGCCCGCGAATCAGACAGGCTCAGAACACTGAAGCTTTCTTT; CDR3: CASSPRIRQAQNTEAFF
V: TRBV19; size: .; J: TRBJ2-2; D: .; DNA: TGTGCCAGCAAGTTAGCCGTTGCCCCCGGGGAGCTGTTTTTT; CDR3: CASKLAVAPGELFF
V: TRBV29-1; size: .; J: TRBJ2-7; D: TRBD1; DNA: TGCAGCGTTGAAGGGGCAGCAGACAGGGATCCGTACGAGCAGTACTTC; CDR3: CSVEGAADRDPYEQYF
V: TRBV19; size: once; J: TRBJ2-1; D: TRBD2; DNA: TGTGCCAGTAGTATAACCTCCGGGACTACCTACAATGAGCAGTTCTTC; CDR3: CASSITSGTTYNEQFF
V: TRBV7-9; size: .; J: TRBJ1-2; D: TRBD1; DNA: TGTGCCAGCCGGCAGGGGGCGGACAGAGCTAACTATGGCTACACCTTC; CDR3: CASRQGADRANYGYTF
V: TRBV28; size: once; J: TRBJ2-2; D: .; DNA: TGTGCCAGCATCAGAAAATCGGGGGAGCTGTTTTTT; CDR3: CASIRKSGELFF
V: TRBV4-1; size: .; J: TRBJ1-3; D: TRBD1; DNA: TGCGCCAGCAGCCTACGACAGGGAACGGGAAACACCATATATTTT; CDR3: CASSLRQGTGNTIYF
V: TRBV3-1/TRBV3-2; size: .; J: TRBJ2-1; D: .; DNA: TGTGCCAGCAGCCAAGGTGGCAAGAGGGAGTTCTTC; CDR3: CASSQGGKREFF
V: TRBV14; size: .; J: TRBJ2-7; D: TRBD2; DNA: TGTGCCAGCAGCCGATACCCGGGACTAGCGGGAGACGAGCAGTACTTC; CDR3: CASSRYPGLAGDEQYF
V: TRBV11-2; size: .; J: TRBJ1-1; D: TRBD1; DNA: TGTGCCAGCAGCTTACAGGGGGGACTGAACACTGAAGCTTTCTTT; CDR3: CASSLQGGLNTEAFF
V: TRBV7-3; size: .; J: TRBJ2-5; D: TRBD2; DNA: TGTGCCAGCAGCTTCTCTTCTAGCGGACAAGAGACCCAGTACTTC; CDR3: CASSFSSSGQETQYF
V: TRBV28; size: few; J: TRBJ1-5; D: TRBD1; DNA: TGTGCCAGCAGTTTCGGGACAGTTACTCCACATTTT; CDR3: CASSFGTVTPHF
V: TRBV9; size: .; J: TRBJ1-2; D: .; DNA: TGTGCCAGCAGCGTAGAGCCAGGGGTGAACTATGGCTACACCTTC; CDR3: CASSVEPGVNYGYTF
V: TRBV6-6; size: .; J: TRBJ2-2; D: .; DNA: TGTGCCAGCACCCCCGGGTCGGGGACCGGGGAGCTGTTTTTT; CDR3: CASTPGSGTGELFF
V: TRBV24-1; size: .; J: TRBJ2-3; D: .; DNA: TGTGCCACCGGCCAGGGGGGAGATACGCAGTATTTT; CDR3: CATGQGGDTQYF
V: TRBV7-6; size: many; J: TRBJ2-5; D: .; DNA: TGTGCCAGCAGCTCACGGGAGACCCAGTACTTC; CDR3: CASSSRETQYF
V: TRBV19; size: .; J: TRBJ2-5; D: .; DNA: TGTGCCAGTAGTATATACGGCAGGCCCCCGGAGACCCAGTACTTC; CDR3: CASSIYGRPPETQYF
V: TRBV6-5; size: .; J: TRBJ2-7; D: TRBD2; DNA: TGTGCCAGCAGCGTAAGCGGGAGGATCTTCTACGAGCAGTACTTC; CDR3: CASSVSGRIFYEQYF
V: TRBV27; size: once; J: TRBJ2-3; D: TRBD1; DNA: TGTGCCAGCAGTTTGTTCGGGACAGGGGTCCTCACAGATACGCAGTATTTT; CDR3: CASSLFGTGVLTDTQYF
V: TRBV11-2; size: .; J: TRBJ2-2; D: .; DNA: TGTGCCAGCAGCTTAGGAGTTAGCACCGGGGAGCTGTTTTTT; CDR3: CASSLGVSTGELFF
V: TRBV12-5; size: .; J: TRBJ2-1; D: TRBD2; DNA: TGTGCTAGTGGTCCGGGACTAGCGGTCTACAATGAGCAGTTCTTC; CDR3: CASGPGLAVYNEQFF
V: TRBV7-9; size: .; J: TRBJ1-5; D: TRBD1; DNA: TGTGCCAGCAGCTTACAAGGGGGCGGGCAGCCCCAGCATTTT; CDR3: CASSLQGGGQPQHF